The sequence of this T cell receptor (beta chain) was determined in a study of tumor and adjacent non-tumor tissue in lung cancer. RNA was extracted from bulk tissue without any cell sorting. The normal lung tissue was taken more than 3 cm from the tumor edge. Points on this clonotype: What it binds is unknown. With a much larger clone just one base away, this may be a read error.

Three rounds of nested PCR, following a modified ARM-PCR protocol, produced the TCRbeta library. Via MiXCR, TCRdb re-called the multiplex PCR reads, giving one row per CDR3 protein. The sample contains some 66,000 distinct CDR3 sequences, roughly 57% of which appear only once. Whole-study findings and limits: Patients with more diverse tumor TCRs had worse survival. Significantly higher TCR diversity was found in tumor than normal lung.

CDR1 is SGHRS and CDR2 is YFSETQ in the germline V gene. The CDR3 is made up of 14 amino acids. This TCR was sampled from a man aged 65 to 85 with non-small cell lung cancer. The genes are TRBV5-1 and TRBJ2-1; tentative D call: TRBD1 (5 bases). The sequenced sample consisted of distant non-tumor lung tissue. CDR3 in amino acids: CTSSLGETYNEQFF. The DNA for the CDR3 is TGCACCAGCAGCTTAGGGGAAACCTACAATGAGCAGTTCTTC.